There are a few counts of the clone carrying this T cell receptor (beta chain). This specimen belongs to a study of blood T cell repertoires in COVID-19. Study in general: Material from acute and convalescent COVID-19 was sourced from the United States, Italy and Spain. T cells, B-cell-depleted T cells, or PBMCs supplied cDNA or gDNA.

Methods used by the authors: Using reference gene primer amplification, nucleated cell counts were estimated. Profiled with immunoSEQ multiplex PCR; TCRdb holds only in-frame clones, not every one. The DNA gave D and trimming, while V, J and clone size come from that table. The sample lists roughly 63,000 clones, roughly 78% seen once, with over 25% in the top ten. Germline V lookup: CDR1 SGHAT, CDR2 FQNNGV. CDR3 length: 16 residues. The V segment lost 4 bases and the J segment 0 bases; nucleotides outside the gene matches: 3. The TCR was taken from a human donor in a cohort sampled during active COVID-19. What was sequenced was peripheral blood. The V gene is TRBV11-2, the J gene TRBJ1-6; the match to TRBD1 covers 7 bases. The CDR3: CASSSDRSSYNSPLHF. The DNA for the CDR3 is TGTGCCAGCAGCTCGGACAGGAGCTCCTATAATTCACCCCTCCACTTT.